This entry describes one T cell receptor beta chain. Its target is unknown. A read error may produce the germline difference seen at one junction end. These data are taken from a study of OX40 agonist ivuxolimab in advanced cancers. Study-wide background: Hepatocellular carcinoma, melanoma, renal cell or head and neck cancer occurred in dose-escalation patients. The eligibility criteria allowed prior anti-PD-1, anti-PD-L1 or anti-CTLA-4 therapy, and 30% to 40% had some.

Repertoires were generated with immunoSEQ multiplex PCR, while TCRdb's copy carries only in-frame clones and drops some. The sample consists of approximately 76,000 clones, 94% of them appearing once. The study, taken as a whole, reports: On average, CD8+ T cells had more expanded clones than CD4+.

Germline CDR1 reads SEHNR; CDR2 reads FQNEAQ (reference sequence). CDR3 length: 15 residues. This chain connects TRBV7-9 to TRBJ2-2; TRBD1 aligns across 12 bases. The sequence derives from an adult with an advanced solid tumor such as melanoma, head and neck, liver or kidney cancer. The sample in question was CD4+ or CD8+ T cells sorted from blood, obtained in a trial of the OX40 agonist ivuxolimab. This CDR3 is CASSLGRPGTGGKVF. CDR3 DNA: TGTGCCAGCAGCTTAGGCAGGCCCGGGACAGGGGGCAAAGTTTTT.